These 30 T cell receptor beta chains originate from one sample sequenced in a study of T cell responses to AZD1222 COVID-19 vaccine. Profiling relied on immunoSEQ multiplex PCR, and the TCRdb table lists in-frame clones only, not all of them. The table has 110,000 or so clones, 88% seen once. Sequencing was performed on peripheral blood, taken on day 0 of AZD1222 vaccination. Receptors originate from an adult in good health.

CDR3 DNA: TGTGCCAGCAGCCAGACTAGCGGTAACACCGGGGAGCTGTTTTTT. Translating gives CASSQTSGNTGELFF. V usage is TRBV14 and J usage is TRBJ2-2; TRBD2 agrees at 9 bases. CDR1 is SGHDN and CDR2 is FVKESK in the germline V gene. The CDR3 is 15 residues long. The trim removed 3 bases at V and 2 bases at J, leaving 1 base unmatched.

The rearrangement joins TRBV28 to TRBJ1-1; possibly TRBD1 for D (5 bases). V gave up 6 bases and J gave up 12 bases, with 20 bases separating them. The CDR3 loop spans 13 amino acids. Germline CDR1 reads MDHEN; CDR2 reads SYDVKM. Written as DNA, the CDR3 is TGTGCCAGCAGAATTACATCAGACAGCGGTCCTTTCTTT. Amino acid sequence: CASRITSDSGPFF.

This clone was seen a few times. The V and J genes are TRBV24-1 and TRBJ2-5, with 7 bases that match TRBD1. Losses at the gene ends were 1 base for V and 5 bases for J; bases not matched to a gene: 6. The CDR3 loop spans 15 amino acids. Germline V gives CDR1 KGHDR, CDR2 SFDVKD. CDR3: CATSDFKGAEETQYF. CDR3 nucleotide sequence: TGTGCCACCAGTGATTTTAAGGGGGCCGAGGAGACCCAGTACTTC.

The chain links TRBV29-1 to TRBJ2-2; D remains unclear. Trimming took 2 bases from V and 5 from J, leaving 6 bases between them. This CDR3 comprises 12 residues. Germline lookup yields CDR1 SQVTM and CDR2 ANQGSEA. The DNA for the CDR3 is TGCAGCGTTGAATTAGGGACCGGGGAGCTGTTTTTT. As protein: CSVELGTGELFF.

This clone was found a few times. The V gene is TRBV15, the J gene TRBJ2-1, with TRBD2 matching over 11 bases. The germline gives CDR1 LNHNV, CDR2 YYDKDF (reference sequence). V lost 0 bases and J lost 6; bases outside the gene matches: 10. The CDR3 extends over 18 amino acids. Written as DNA, the CDR3 is TGTGCCACCAGCAGAGAGACCCCCCGGACTAGCGGGTTCAATGAGCAGTTCTTC. This gives the protein CATSRETPRTSGFNEQFF.

The chain is built from TRBV27 and TRBJ2-3; D may match TRBD1 or TRBD2 (5 bases each). CDR3 length equals 15 residues. V was clipped by 3 bases and J by 3 bases, with 13 bases between them. Germline CDR1 reads MNHEY; CDR2 reads SMNVEV (reference sequence). Here the CDR3 DNA reads TGTGCCAGCAGTTTGGGAGCCCAGGGTACAGATACGCAGTATTTT. It translates to CASSLGAQGTDTQYF.

V gene TRBV5-5 combines with J gene TRBJ1-5; D gene ambiguous. Trimming removed 1 base at V and 0 bases at J, with 5 bases between. The germline V gene encodes CDR1 SGHKS and CDR2 YYEKEE (reference sequence). This CDR3 comprises 14 residues. The CDR3: CASSLRNSNQPQHF. The DNA of the CDR3 is TGTGCCAGCAGCTTGCGTAATAGCAATCAGCCCCAGCATTTT.

This clone was recorded only once. The rearrangement links TRBV5-1 to TRBJ2-7, with D perhaps matching TRBD1 (7 bases). V was shortened by 0 bases and J by 5 bases, with 12 bases between the two germline ends. The CDR3 is 14 residues long. Germline CDR1 and CDR2: SGHRS and YFSETQ. The CDR3 nucleotides are TGCGCCAGCAGCTTGGCAGGAGGGGGCCACGAGCAGTACTTC. Translating gives CASSLAGGGHEQYF.

This clone was seen just once. V is TRBV14 and J is TRBJ1-5; D ambiguous. Per the germline V gene, CDR1 is SGHDN and CDR2 is FVKESK. This CDR3 contains 18 residues. The V and J ends lost 0 bases and 0 bases respectively, with 15 bases between them. CDR3 in amino acids: CASSQDGFGGNSNQPQHF. CDR3 nucleotides: TGTGCCAGCAGCCAAGATGGTTTTGGAGGAAATAGCAATCAGCCCCAGCATTTT.

This sequence joins TRBV30 and TRBJ1-6; D is unresolved. Trimming took off 1 base at V and 6 bases at J, with 10 bases between the two ends. Germline V gene sequence: CDR1 GTSNPN, CDR2 SVGIG (reference sequence). This CDR3 is 14 amino acids long. CDR3 in DNA: TGTGCCTGGAGTGGGGTGGACCTTAATTCACCCCTCCACTTT. Its translation: CAWSGVDLNSPLHF.

The chain is built from TRBV28 and TRBJ2-5, with D maybe TRBD1 (6 bases). Trimming took off 5 bases at V and 2 bases at J, with 15 bases between the two ends. The CDR3 is 15 amino acids. The germline V gene has CDR1 MDHEN and CDR2 SYDVKM. The CDR3 loop reads CASSQRIGQQETQYF. The DNA of the CDR3 is TGTGCCAGCAGTCAACGAATCGGACAGCAAGAGACCCAGTACTTC.

The V call is TRBV15, the J call TRBJ1-3; D not resolved. The CDR3 has 15 residues. Per the germline V gene, CDR1 is LNHNV and CDR2 is YYDKDF (reference sequence). Between the trimmed V and J ends, which lost 1 base and 1 base, there was a span of 8 bases. This CDR3 reads CATSRVRGSGNTIYF. CDR3 coding DNA: TGTGCCACCAGCAGAGTTCGGGGATCTGGAAACACCATATATTTT.

The chain uses TRBV21-1 and TRBJ2-7; the table calls TRBD2, which could not be checked here. TRBV21-1 is reported as a pseudogene. This CDR3 is built from 17 residues. As DNA, the CDR3 is TGTGCCAGCAGCAAAGGGGGGGGCGCGGCAGCCGAATACGAGCAGTACTTC. The encoded protein is CASSKGGGAAAEYEQYF.

The V gene is TRBV2, the J gene TRBJ2-6; D assignment may be TRBD1 or TRBD2 (5 bases each). Germline V lookup: CDR1 SNHLY, CDR2 FYNNEI. The CDR3 length is 15 residues. The ends were cut back, 6 bases at V and 2 bases at J, with 11 bases in the middle. CDR3 in amino acids: CASSRDGAGANVLTF. The CDR3 bases are TGTGCCAGCAGCAGGGACGGAGCTGGGGCCAACGTCCTGACTTTC.

The chain joins TRBV18 to TRBJ2-2; D call uncertain. This CDR3 region has 13 residues. V shed 5 bases and J shed 0 bases, with 4 bases lying between them. The V gene's germline CDR1 is KGHSH and CDR2 LQKENI. Here the CDR3 DNA reads TGTGCCAGCTCATCCGCGAACACCGGGGAGCTGTTTTTT. Translated, it gives CASSSANTGELFF. Full variable domain (outside the CDR3, taken from reference TRBV18 and TRBJ2-2): NAGVMQNPRHLVRRRGQEARLRCSPMKGHSHVYWYRQLPEEGLKFMVYLQKENIIDESGMPKERFSAEFPKEGPSILRIQQVVRGDSAAYFCASSSANTGELFFGEGSRLTVL.

V and J are TRBV3-1 (or the pseudogene TRBV3-2) and TRBJ2-3; no clear D gene. Germline V gene data show CDR1 as LGHDT and CDR2 as YNNKEL (reference sequence). The ends were cut back, 0 bases at V and 2 bases at J, with 9 bases in the middle. The CDR3 spans 15 residues. This CDR3 is CASSQDPGNTDTQYF. In nucleotides, the CDR3 is TGTGCCAGCAGCCAAGATCCAGGAAACACAGATACGCAGTATTTT.

The chain is built from TRBV5-1 and TRBJ2-7, with TRBD2 matching 7 bases. Trimming took 4 bases from V and 0 from J; bases not matched to a gene: 7. This CDR3 is built from 15 residues. From germline, CDR1 is SGHRS and CDR2 YFSETQ. The CDR3 coding sequence is TGCGCCAGCAGCCGGCGTAGCGGGTACTCCTACGAGCAGTACTTC. It translates to CASSRRSGYSYEQYF.

V and J are TRBV9 and TRBJ2-1; 10 bases align to TRBD2. Germline assignment: CDR1 SGDLS and CDR2 YYNGEE. The ends lost 3 bases at V and 8 bases at J; junction bases unmatched: 11. The CDR3 covers 16 residues. CDR3 sequence (DNA): TGTGCCAGCAGCGCCGTGGGGTCTAGCGGGAGTTATGAGCAGTTCTTC. Encoded protein: CASSAVGSSGSYEQFF. Combining the CDR3 with reference TRBV9 and TRBJ2-1 gives the whole variable domain DSGVTQTPKHLITATGQRVTLRCSPRSGDLSVYWYQQSLDQGLQFLIQYYNGEERAKGNILERFSAQQFPDLHSELNLSSLELGDSALYFCASSAVGSSGSYEQFFGPGTRLTVL.

The chain is built from TRBV20-1 and TRBJ1-2; unclear D gene. Deletions cut 3 bases from V and 6 bases from J, with 5 bases between. Germline-derived CDR1 and CDR2 are DFQATT and SNEGSKA (reference sequence). The CDR3 runs to 10 residues. CDR3 sequence: CSASEDGYTF. CDR3 DNA: TGCAGTGCTAGCGAAGATGGCTACACCTTC.

The rearrangement links TRBV18 to TRBJ2-1; D might be TRBD1 (6 bases). V lost 0 bases and J 4 bases, leaving 7 bases between the germline ends. The CDR3 covers 14 residues. Looked up from germline, CDR1 is KGHSH and CDR2 is LQKENI. CDR3 amino acids: CASSPPDSYNEQFF. DNA for the CDR3: TGTGCCAGCTCACCACCGGACAGTTACAATGAGCAGTTCTTC.

The V call is TRBV28, the J call TRBJ1-2, with 7 bases that match TRBD1. The CDR3 contains 15 residues. The V segment lost 5 bases and the J segment 1 base; nucleotides outside the gene matches: 7. Germline CDR1 MDHEN, CDR2 SYDVKM. CDR3 loop: CASSRGDSLNYGYTF. The CDR3 DNA is TGTGCCAGCAGTCGGGGGGACAGTCTTAACTATGGCTACACCTTC.

The gene calls are TRBV23-1 and TRBJ1-6, with D possibly matching TRBD1 (6 bases). TRBV23-1 is an ORF; its function is uncertain. The germline V and J ends were trimmed by 4 bases and 8 bases, with 21 bases remaining between them. The CDR3 extends over 17 amino acids. The CDR3 DNA sequence: TGCGCCAGCAGTCGAAACCTCCCCCACAGGGCGTATTCACCCCTCCACTTT. This gives the protein CASSRNLPHRAYSPLHF.

The genes are TRBV28 and TRBJ2-1; TRBD2 might be the D (5 bases). The CDR3 runs 14 residues. The V gene lost 7 bases and the J gene lost 7 bases, with 17 bases spanning the gap. The germline V gene has CDR1 MDHEN and CDR2 SYDVKM. The CDR3: CASTFSRGPNEQFF. In nucleotides, the CDR3 is TGTGCCAGCACTTTCTCTAGAGGGCCTAATGAGCAGTTCTTC.

This sequence joins TRBV29-1 and TRBJ2-1, with 9 positions matching TRBD2. V lost 8 bases, J lost 4 bases, and 3 bases stayed unmatched. The CDR3 totals 12 residues. Germline CDR1 SQVTM, CDR2 ANQGSEA. The CDR3 protein is CSFGLAYNEQFF. CDR3 in DNA: TGCAGCTTCGGACTAGCGTACAATGAGCAGTTCTTC.

V usage is TRBV2 and J usage is TRBJ2-7, with D hard to call. This CDR3 has 13 residues. CDR1 SNHLY and CDR2 FYNNEI come from the germline V gene. The V end lost 4 bases, the J end lost 2 bases, and 9 bases lay between the germline ends. The CDR3 DNA sequence: TGTGCCAGCAGTGGGCAAGTCCCCTACGAGCAGTACTTC. It translates to CASSGQVPYEQYF.

The chain has TRBV5-4 and TRBJ2-1; the D call may be TRBD1 or TRBD2 (5 bases each). Looked up from germline, CDR1 is SGHNT and CDR2 is YYREEE (reference sequence). The germline V and J ends were trimmed by 4 bases and 2 bases, with 16 bases remaining between them. CDR3 length: 16 amino acids. The CDR3 DNA sequence: TGTGCCAGCAGCCCCACGACGGGGCTCACCTACAATGAGCAGTTCTTC. The encoded protein is CASSPTTGLTYNEQFF.

The V and J genes are TRBV2 and TRBJ2-1; D gene unclear. V was shortened by 6 bases and J by 7 bases, with 10 bases between the two germline ends. The CDR3 loop spans 12 amino acids. Germline assignment: CDR1 SNHLY and CDR2 FYNNEI. The CDR3 region is CASRIFGNEQFF. The CDR3 DNA follows: TGTGCCAGCAGGATATTTGGTAATGAGCAGTTCTTC.

The chain is built from TRBV4-1 and TRBJ2-7, with 8 bases identical to TRBD1. The J segment lost 2 bases and the V segment lost 2 bases, leaving 8 bases of the junction unmatched. The CDR3 length is 16 residues. Germline CDR1 and CDR2: MGHRA and YSYEKL. The CDR3 nucleotides read TGCGCCAGCAGCCAATATCCGGGACAGGCTACCTACGAGCAGTACTTC. It codes for CASSQYPGQATYEQYF.

J is TRBJ2-7 and V is TRBV18; 7 bases align to TRBD1. The ends lost 3 bases at V and 5 bases at J; junction bases unmatched: 7. Per the germline V gene, CDR1 is KGHSH and CDR2 is LQKENI. The CDR3 is 14 amino acids. CDR3 DNA: TGTGCCAGCTCACCTTGGGACAGCCCTCACGAGCAGTACTTC. Amino acids: CASSPWDSPHEQYF.

The chain recombines TRBV19 with TRBJ1-5; the D gene is possibly TRBD1 (6 bases). This CDR3 contains 15 residues. Deletions cut 6 bases from V and 2 bases from J, with 14 bases between. CDR1 is LNHDA, CDR2 SQIVND, per germline (reference sequence). CDR3 DNA: TGTGCCAGTAGCCGACAGGTAATGGGCAATCAGCCCCAGCATTTT. This gives the protein CASSRQVMGNQPQHF. Supplemented by reference TRBV19 and TRBJ1-5, the full variable domain reads DGGITQSPKYLFRKEGQNVTLSCEQNLNHDAMYWYRQDPGQGLRLIYYSQIVNDFQKGDIAEGYSVSREKKESFPLTVTSAQKNPTAFYLCASSRQVMGNQPQHFGDGTRLSIL.